This paragraph covers one T cell receptor (beta chain) sequence. This sample is part of a study of shared clonotypes between healthy human individuals. Profiling relied on immunoSEQ multiplex PCR, and the TCRdb table lists in-frame clones only, not all of them. This sample has about 2.4 million clones, with under 95% found just once. The study enrolled healthy HIV-negative adults without recent acute infections or vaccinations as donors. The sequence came from a man between 18 and 29 years old in good health. Some clones in this sample may be carry-over from other donors' samples. Sequenced: naive CD4+ T cells from PBMCs. Subset here: CD45RA+ positively selected.

CDR3 sequence: CASPSPGTDTQYF. CDR3 nucleotide sequence: TGTGCCAGCCCTAGCCCCGGGACAGATACGCAGTATTTT. The chain couples TRBV6-1 to TRBJ2-3; perhaps TRBD2 as D (5 bases). Germline CDR1 reads MNHNS; CDR2 reads SASEGT. The CDR3 has 13 amino acids. V was shortened by 8 bases and J by 3 bases, with 12 bases between the two germline ends.